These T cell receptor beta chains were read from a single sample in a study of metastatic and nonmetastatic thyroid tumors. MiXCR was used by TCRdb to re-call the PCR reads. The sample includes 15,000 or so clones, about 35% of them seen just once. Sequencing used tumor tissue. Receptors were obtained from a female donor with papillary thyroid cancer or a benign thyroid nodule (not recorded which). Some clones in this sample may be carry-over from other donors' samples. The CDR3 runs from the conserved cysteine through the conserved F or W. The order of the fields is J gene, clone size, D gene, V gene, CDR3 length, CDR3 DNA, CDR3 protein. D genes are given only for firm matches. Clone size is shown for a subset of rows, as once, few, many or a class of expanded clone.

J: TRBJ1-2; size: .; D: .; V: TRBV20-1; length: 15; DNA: TGCAGTGCTAGAGATCCCAGGGGTTGGGGCTATGGCTACACCTTC; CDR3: CSARDPRGWGYGYTF
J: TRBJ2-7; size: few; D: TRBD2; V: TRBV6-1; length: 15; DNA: TGTGCCAGCAGTGTTACGTTGGCGGGGGGCTACGAGCAGTACTTC; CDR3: CASSVTLAGGYEQYF
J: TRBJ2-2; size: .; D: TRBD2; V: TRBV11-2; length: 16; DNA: TGTGCCAGCAGCTTAGGAGTGCTAGCGGGGGCCGGGGAGCTGTTTTTT; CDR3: CASSLGVLAGAGELFF
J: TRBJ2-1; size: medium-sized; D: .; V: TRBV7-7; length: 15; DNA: TGTGCCAGCAGCCCGCGACTAGAAACCTACAATGAGCAGTTCTTC; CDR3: CASSPRLETYNEQFF
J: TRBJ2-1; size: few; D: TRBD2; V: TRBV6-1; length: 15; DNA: TGTGCCAGCAGACGACTAGCGGGGGCAAACAATGTGCAGTTCTTC; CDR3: CASRRLAGANNVQFF
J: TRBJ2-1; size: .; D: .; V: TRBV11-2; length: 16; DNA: TGTGCCAGCAGCCCCCTAGTTACGGGGGTCTACAATGAGCAGTTCTTC; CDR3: CASSPLVTGVYNEQFF
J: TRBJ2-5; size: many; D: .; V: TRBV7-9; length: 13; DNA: TGTGCCAGCAGCTTTGCAAGCCAAGAGACCCAGTACTTC; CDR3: CASSFASQETQYF
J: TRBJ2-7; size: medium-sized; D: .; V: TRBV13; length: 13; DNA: TGTGCCAGCAGCCAAGACGGCTCCTACGAGCAGTACTTC; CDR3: CASSQDGSYEQYF
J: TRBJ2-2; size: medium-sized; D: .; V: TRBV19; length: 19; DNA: TGTGCCAGTAGTATTCGCCTCTCTTTAGCCGTTTCGAACACCGGGGAGCTGTTTTTT; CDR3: CASSIRLSLAVSNTGELFF
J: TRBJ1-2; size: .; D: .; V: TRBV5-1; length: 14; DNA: TGCGCCAGCTGGTTGGAAGCACAGAACTATGGCTACACCTTC; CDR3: CASWLEAQNYGYTF
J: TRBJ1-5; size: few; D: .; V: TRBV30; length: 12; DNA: TGTGCCTGGGGAGTGGGCAATCAGCCCCAGCATTTT; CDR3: CAWGVGNQPQHF
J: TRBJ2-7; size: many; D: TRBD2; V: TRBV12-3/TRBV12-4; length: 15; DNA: TGTGCCAGCAGTTTACGAGCGGGGGGGCCCGGCGAGCAGTACTTC; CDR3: CASSLRAGGPGEQYF
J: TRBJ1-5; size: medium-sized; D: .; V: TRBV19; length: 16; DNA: TGTGCCAGTACCTTCTCAGGGGCTATAGGCAATCAGCCCCAGCATTTT; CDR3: CASTFSGAIGNQPQHF
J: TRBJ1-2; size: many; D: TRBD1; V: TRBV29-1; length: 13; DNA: TGCAGCGTATACAGGGGGCGGCCTTATGGCTACACCTTC; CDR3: CSVYRGRPYGYTF
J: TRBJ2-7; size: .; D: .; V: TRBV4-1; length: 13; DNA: TGCGCCAGCAGCCAAGCCCAGCTAAACGAGCAGTACTTC; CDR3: CASSQAQLNEQYF
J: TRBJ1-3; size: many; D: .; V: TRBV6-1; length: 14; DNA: TGTGCCAGCTTTTCGGAGGGCGATGGAAACACCATATATTTT; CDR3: CASFSEGDGNTIYF
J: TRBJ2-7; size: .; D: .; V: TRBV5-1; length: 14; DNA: TGCGCCAGCAGCTCGGGCGGGGCCAGCTACGAGCAGTACTTC; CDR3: CASSSGGASYEQYF
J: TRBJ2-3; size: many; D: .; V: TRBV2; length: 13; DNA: TGTGCCAGCAGTGTTTTATCTGCAGATACGCAGTATTTT; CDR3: CASSVLSADTQYF
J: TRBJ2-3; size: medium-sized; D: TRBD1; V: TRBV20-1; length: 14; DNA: TGCAGTGCTATTCAGGGGGCCTGGACAGATACGCAGTATTTT; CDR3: CSAIQGAWTDTQYF
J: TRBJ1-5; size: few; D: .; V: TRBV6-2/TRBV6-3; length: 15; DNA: TGTGCCAGCAGCACGCCCCACTCCCGCAATCAGCCCCAGCATTTT; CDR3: CASSTPHSRNQPQHF
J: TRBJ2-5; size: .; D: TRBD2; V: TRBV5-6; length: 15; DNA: TGTGCCAGCAGCTTGGGCGGGGGGCCGAGAGAGACCCAGTACTTC; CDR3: CASSLGGGPRETQYF
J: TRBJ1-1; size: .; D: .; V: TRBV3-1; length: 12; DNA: TGTGCCAGCAGCCAAAGTTTGACTGAAGCTTTCTTT; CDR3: CASSQSLTEAFF
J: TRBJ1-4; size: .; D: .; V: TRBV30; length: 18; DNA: TGTGCCTGGAGATCCAATGGAGCTAGAAGGGGGGGAAGGGAAAAACTGTTTTTT; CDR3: CAWRSNGARRGGREKLFF
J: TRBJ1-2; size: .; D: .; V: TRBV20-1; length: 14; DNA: TGCAGTGCTAGAGAGGACGGAAGAAGTGCGGGCTACACCTTC; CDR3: CSAREDGRSAGYTF
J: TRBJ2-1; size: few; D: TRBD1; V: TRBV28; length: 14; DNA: TGTGCCAGCAGAGTGGGACAGGGATACAATGAGCAGTTCTTC; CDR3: CASRVGQGYNEQFF
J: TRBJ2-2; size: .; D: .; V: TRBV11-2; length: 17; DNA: TGTGCCAGCAGCTTAAGTCACAGGTCCCCATTATACGGGGAGCTGTTTTTT; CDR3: CASSLSHRSPLYGELFF
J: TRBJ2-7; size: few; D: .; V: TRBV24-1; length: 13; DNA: TGTGCCACCAGTCGAGACGGGGGATCCGAGCAGTACTTC; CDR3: CATSRDGGSEQYF
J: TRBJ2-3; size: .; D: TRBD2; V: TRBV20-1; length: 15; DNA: TGCAGTGCTAGGGGGACTAGCGGGGGGTATGATACGCAGTATTTT; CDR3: CSARGTSGGYDTQYF
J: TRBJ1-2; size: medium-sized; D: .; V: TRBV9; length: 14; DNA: TGTGCCAGCAGCCCGTATGGAGGGGGCTATGGCTACACCTTC; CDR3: CASSPYGGGYGYTF
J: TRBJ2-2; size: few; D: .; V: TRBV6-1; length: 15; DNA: TGTGCCAGCAATCCGGAGGGGGCGGTTGGCGGGGAGCTGTTTTTT; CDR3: CASNPEGAVGGELFF
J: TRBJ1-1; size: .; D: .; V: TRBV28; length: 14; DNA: TGTGCCAGCGGCCTATTCCCTCGGGGCACTGAAGCTTTCTTC; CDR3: CASGLFPRGTEAFF
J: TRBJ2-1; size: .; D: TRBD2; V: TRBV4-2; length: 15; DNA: TGTGCCAGCAGCCGGCGGGCGGGGGCCTACAATGAGCAGTTCTTC; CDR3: CASSRRAGAYNEQFF
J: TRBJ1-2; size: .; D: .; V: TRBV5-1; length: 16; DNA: TGCGCCAGCGGGCCCAGGATCCGGGGCCGTGGCTATGGCTACACCTTC; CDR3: CASGPRIRGRGYGYTF
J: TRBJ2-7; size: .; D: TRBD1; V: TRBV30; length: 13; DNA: TGTGCCTGGAGTGTACACAGGGGGTCCGAGCAGTACTTC; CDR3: CAWSVHRGSEQYF
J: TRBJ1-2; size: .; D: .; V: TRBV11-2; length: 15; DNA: TGTGCCAGCAGCTCAACTCCCAGGAACAACTATGGCTACACCTTC; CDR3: CASSSTPRNNYGYTF
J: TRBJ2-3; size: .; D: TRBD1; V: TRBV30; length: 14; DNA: TGTGCCTGGAGGCAGGGGGTGCTCACAGATACGCAGTATTTT; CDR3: CAWRQGVLTDTQYF
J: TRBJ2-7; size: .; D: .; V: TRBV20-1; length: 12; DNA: TGCAGTGCCATAAAAGGACCCTACGAGCAGTACTTC; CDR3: CSAIKGPYEQYF
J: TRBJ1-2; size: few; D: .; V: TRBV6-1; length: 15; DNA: TGTGCCAGCAAAGAGATGCAGGGAAGCACATATGGCTACACCTTC; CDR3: CASKEMQGSTYGYTF
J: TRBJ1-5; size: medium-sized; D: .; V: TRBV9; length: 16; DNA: TGTGCCAGCAGCGTAGAAGAAGGTAATAGCAATCAGCCCCAGCATTTT; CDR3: CASSVEEGNSNQPQHF
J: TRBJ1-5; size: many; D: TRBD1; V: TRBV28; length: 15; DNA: TGTGCCAGCAGTCATAACCGACAGGGGGCAAGGCCCCAGCATTTT; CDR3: CASSHNRQGARPQHF
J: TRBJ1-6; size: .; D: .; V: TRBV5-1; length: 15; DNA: TGCGCCAGCAGCGCCAGGGATAACCTTAATTCACCCCTCCACTTT; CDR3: CASSARDNLNSPLHF
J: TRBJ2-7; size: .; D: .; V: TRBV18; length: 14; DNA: TGTGCCAGCTCACGAGTGGCAGGGACGCACGAGCAGTACTTC; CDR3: CASSRVAGTHEQYF
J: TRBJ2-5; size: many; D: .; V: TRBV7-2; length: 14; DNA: TGTGCCAGCAGCTCCACCGACGTTACAGAGACCCAGTACTTC; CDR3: CASSSTDVTETQYF
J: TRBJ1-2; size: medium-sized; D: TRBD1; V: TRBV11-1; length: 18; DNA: TGTGCCAGCAGCTTAGCGCTCGCAGGGGGCTTAAGTAACTATGGCTACACCTTC; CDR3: CASSLALAGGLSNYGYTF
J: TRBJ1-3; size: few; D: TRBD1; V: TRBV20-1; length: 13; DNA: TGCAGTGCTGACCAGGGGGGCGGAAACACCATATATTTT; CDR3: CSADQGGGNTIYF
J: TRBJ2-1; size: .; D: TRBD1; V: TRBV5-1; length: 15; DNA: TGCGCCAGCAGCTTGACGAGACAGGGTTACAATGAGCAGTTCTTC; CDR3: CASSLTRQGYNEQFF
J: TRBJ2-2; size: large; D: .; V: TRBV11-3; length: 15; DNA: TGTGCCAGCAGCCCTCGACAGGCCCCGGCCGGGGAGCTGTTTTTT; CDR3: CASSPRQAPAGELFF
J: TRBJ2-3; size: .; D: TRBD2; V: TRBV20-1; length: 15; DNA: TGCAGTGCTAGAGCCTGGCGGGAGTATCGTTATACGCAGTATTTT; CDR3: CSARAWREYRYTQYF
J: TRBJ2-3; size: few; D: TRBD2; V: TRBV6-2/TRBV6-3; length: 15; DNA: TGTGCCAGCAGTTACTCCGGGGGGGCCACAGATACGCAGTATTTT; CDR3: CASSYSGGATDTQYF